The 27 T cell receptor beta chains in this list originate from one sample, sequenced in a study of T cell repertoires in cytomegalovirus infection. No antigens are known for them. TCRdb recomputed calls from the reads with MiXCR, one row per CDR3 protein. The data contain fewer than 1,000,000 distinct CDR3 sequences, around 29% of them singletons. The sequences come from cultured CD8+ T cells from PBMCs, collected from culture after CMV antigen stimulation. These receptors all come from a human donor in good health (CMV status not recorded). Some clones in this sample may be carry-over from other donors' samples.

This clonotype appeared a few times. The J gene is TRBJ2-3, the V gene TRBV24-1; the D gene could be TRBD1 or TRBD2 (5 bases each). CDR1 is KGHDR and CDR2 is SFDVKD in the germline V gene. This CDR3 region has 16 residues. V was shortened by 0 bases and J by 4 bases, with 13 bases between the two germline ends. CDR3 protein: CATSDLRGEGPDTQYF. CDR3 nucleotide sequence: TGTGCCACCAGTGATTTGCGAGGGGAAGGGCCAGATACGCAGTATTTT.

By share, this clonotype ranks as medium-sized. This rearrangement joins TRBV7-2 to TRBJ2-5; 7 nucleotides match TRBD2. The length of the CDR3 is 17 residues. CDR1 and CDR2 from the germline V gene are SGHTA and FQGNSA. V lost 3 bases and J lost 5; bases outside the gene matches: 15. In DNA form, the CDR3 reads TGTGCCAGCAGCTTGGGAGGAATAGACTGGGGGGGTGAGACCCAGTACTTC. Translated: CASSLGGIDWGGETQYF.

The gene calls are TRBV5-1 and TRBJ2-1; D possibly corresponds to TRBD2 (6 bases). Trimming stripped 2 bases from V and 2 bases from J, with 11 bases between. The CDR3 has 15 amino acids. The germline gives CDR1 SGHRS, CDR2 YFSETQ. CDR3 DNA: TGCGCCAGCAGCTTTTCAGCGGGTCCCTACAATGAGCAGTTCTTC. It codes for CASSFSAGPYNEQFF. The whole variable domain, filled in from reference TRBV5-1 and TRBJ2-1, reads KAGVTQTPRYLIKTRGQQVTLSCSPISGHRSVSWYQQTPGQGLQFLFEYFSETQRNKGNFPGRFSGRQFSNSRSEMNVSTLELGDSALYLCASSFSAGPYNEQFFGPGTRLTVL.

The J gene is TRBJ2-5, the V gene TRBV5-3, with D maybe TRBD1 (6 bases). TRBV5-3 is an ORF; its function is uncertain. This CDR3 spans 15 amino acids. V was clipped by 8 bases and J by 6 bases, with 23 bases between them. CDR3 sequence: CASSKSTGGIQTQYF. CDR3 coding DNA: TGTGCCAGCAGCAAATCGACAGGAGGCATCCAGACCCAGTACTTC.

At least ten counts were recorded for this clonotype. CDR3 DNA sequence: TGTGCCAGCAGCCAGACAGGCGCCTACTCTGGGGCCAACGTCCTGACTTTC. Protein: CASSQTGAYSGANVLTF. The chain is built from TRBV7-2 and TRBJ2-6, with D tentatively TRBD1 (6 bases). Looked up from germline, CDR1 is SGHTA and CDR2 is FQGNSA. Trimming left V 5 bases short and J 0 bases short, with 14 bases between. This CDR3 contains 17 residues.

This clonotype was counted ten times or more. CDR3 DNA: TGTGCCAGCAGTCCTGAGGTAGGGGTAGCTGGGGCCAACGTCCTGACTTTC. Its protein is CASSPEVGVAGANVLTF. The J gene is TRBJ2-6, the V gene TRBV7-2; D may be TRBD1 (5 bases). Trimming shortened V by 6 bases and J by 2 bases, and 17 bases separated the two germline ends. The CDR3 contains 17 residues. Germline values: CDR1 SGHTA, CDR2 FQGNSA. Full variable domain (remainder filled in from reference TRBV7-2 and TRBJ2-6): GAGVSQSPSNKVTEKGKDVELRCDPISGHTALYWYRQSLGQGLEFLIYFQGNSAPDKSGLPSDRFSAERTGGSVSTLTIQRTQQEDSAVYLCASSPEVGVAGANVLTFGAGSRLTVL.

Only a few counts were recorded for this clonotype. The V and J genes are TRBV7-9 and TRBJ2-1, with no clear D. Germline CDR1 reads SEHNR; CDR2 reads FQNEAQ (reference sequence). The CDR3 spans 14 residues. Trimming left V 10 bases short and J 0 bases short, with 13 bases between. This CDR3 reads CATLRPPSYNEQFF. In DNA, the CDR3 is TGTGCCACCCTCCGGCCCCCCTCCTACAATGAGCAGTTCTTC.

The V gene is TRBV6-2 or TRBV6-3, the J gene TRBJ2-7, with D maybe TRBD1 (5 bases). Germline V gene sequence: CDR1 MNHEY, CDR2 SVGEGT. The CDR3 contains 14 residues. The V gene lost 7 bases and the J gene lost 4 bases, with 17 bases spanning the gap. The CDR3 loop is CASNWAGLGYEQYV. CDR3 coding DNA: TGTGCCAGCAATTGGGCAGGGCTAGGGTACGAGCAGTACGTC.

Only a few counts were recorded for this clonotype. The V gene is TRBV27, the J gene TRBJ2-2; 7 nucleotides match TRBD1. V gave up 5 bases and J gave up 9 bases; unmatched junction bases: 6. This CDR3 contains 13 residues. CDR1 MNHEY and CDR2 SMNVEV come from the germline V gene (reference sequence). In DNA, the CDR3 is TGTGCCAGCAGTAACCTAGGGGGCCGGGAGCTGTTTTTT. It codes for CASSNLGGRELFF.

This clonotype was counted only a few times. The genes are TRBV14 and TRBJ1-4; the D is unclear. The ends were cut back, 0 bases at V and 11 bases at J, with 10 bases in the middle. Germline V gives CDR1 SGHDN, CDR2 FVKESK. CDR3 size: 13 residues. CDR3 protein: CASSQEPTGKLFF. In DNA, the CDR3 is TGTGCCAGCAGCCAAGAGCCCACCGGGAAACTGTTTTTT. Full variable domain (remainder filled in from reference TRBV14 and TRBJ1-4): EAGVTQFPSHSVIEKGQTVTLRCDPISGHDNLYWYRRVMGKEIKFLLHFVKESKQDESGMPNNRFLAERTGGTYSTLKVQPAELEDSGVYFCASSQEPTGKLFFGSGTQLSVL.

This clonotype was seen repeatedly, ten times or more. The chain combines TRBV4-1 with TRBJ2-1; the D is unclear. The CDR3 contains 12 residues. Germline CDR1 MGHRA, CDR2 YSYEKL. V was clipped by 1 base and J by 6 bases, with 4 bases between them. The chain's CDR3 is CASSQVGNEQFF. CDR3 DNA sequence: TGCGCCAGCAGCCAAGTAGGCAATGAGCAGTTCTTC.

The CDR3, as DNA: TGTGCCACCCTTACGGGGCCCTACTCCTACAATGAGCAGTTCTTC. This sequence encodes CATLTGPYSYNEQFF. This sequence joins TRBV12-3 or TRBV12-4 and TRBJ2-1; D tentatively fits TRBD1 or TRBD2 (5 bases each). Between the trimmed V and J ends, which lost 10 bases and 0 bases, there was a span of 16 bases. This CDR3 region has 15 residues.

This chain connects TRBV18 to TRBJ1-2; a possible D gene is TRBD1 (5 bases). V lost 6 bases, J lost 5 bases, and 13 bases lay in between. The germline gives CDR1 KGHSH, CDR2 LQKENI. This CDR3 comprises 13 residues. The CDR3 protein is CASSPDNEYGYTF. CDR3 in DNA: TGTGCCAGCTCGCCGGACAATGAGTATGGCTACACCTTC. The full variable domain, with the rest looked up from reference TRBV18 and TRBJ1-2, is NAGVMQNPRHLVRRRGQEARLRCSPMKGHSHVYWYRQLPEEGLKFMVYLQKENIIDESGMPKERFSAEFPKEGPSILRIQQVVRGDSAAYFCASSPDNEYGYTFGSGTRLTVV.

This chain uses TRBV14 with TRBJ1-6, with TRBD1 as a possible D gene (6 bases). CDR3 size: 15 residues. V was shortened by 0 bases and J by 7 bases, with 10 bases between the two germline ends. The germline V gene encodes CDR1 SGHDN and CDR2 FVKESK. CDR3 sequence reads: CASSQEGATNSPLHF. The CDR3 DNA reads TGTGCCAGCAGCCAAGAGGGGGCTACAAATTCACCCCTCCACTTT.

This chain links TRBV9 with TRBJ1-1; no definite D call. CDR3 length: 14 residues. Trimming left V 4 bases short and J 0 bases short, with 10 bases between. Looked up from germline, CDR1 is SGDLS and CDR2 is YYNGEE. The CDR3 nucleotides are TGTGCCAGCAGCCCAGACCCCATGAACACTGAAGCTTTCTTT. Translated, it gives CASSPDPMNTEAFF.

This sequence joins TRBV7-9 and TRBJ2-1; 8 bases line up with TRBD1. Germline lookup yields CDR1 SEHNR and CDR2 FQNEAQ (reference sequence). Trimming removed 3 bases from V and 3 bases from J; junction bases left unmatched: 7. The CDR3 is made up of 16 amino acids. CDR3 bases: TGTGCCAGCAGCTTTCCCGGGACAGGCCTCTACAATGAGCAGTTCTTC. This gives the protein CASSFPGTGLYNEQFF.

The chain has TRBV11-3 and TRBJ1-5; D possibly corresponds to TRBD1 (5 bases). The V gene lost 7 bases and the J gene lost 0 bases, with 25 bases spanning the gap. This CDR3 has 19 residues. Germline-derived CDR1 and CDR2 are SGHNT and YENEEA. CDR3 coding DNA: TGTGCCAGCAACCCCTGGGGGATCCGGGTAATCCGTAGCAATCAGCCCCAGCATTTT. It translates to CASNPWGIRVIRSNQPQHF.

This chain uses TRBV12-3 or TRBV12-4 with TRBJ1-1, with 7 positions matching TRBD1. CDR3 length equals 14 residues. Trimming took 0 bases from V and 4 from J; bases not matched to a gene: 2. The CDR3 here is CASSLARGVTEAFF. The CDR3 bases are TGTGCCAGCAGTTTAGCCAGGGGGGTCACTGAAGCTTTCTTT.

In this sample, this clonotype turned up a few times. The J gene is TRBJ2-2, the V gene TRBV7-6, with 9 bases lining up with TRBD1. The ends lost 5 bases at V and 7 bases at J; junction bases unmatched: 8. Germline CDR1 reads SGHVS; CDR2 reads FNYEAQ. The CDR3 covers 15 residues. CDR3 sequence: CASSPTGGLGGELFF. In nucleotides, the CDR3 is TGTGCCAGCAGCCCGACAGGGGGTTTGGGCGGGGAGCTGTTTTTT.

For the CDR3, the DNA is TGTGCCAGCAGCTCACCCCCCACAGAGCGCTACACCTTC. Translating it yields CASSSPPTERYTF. The chain uses TRBV7-6 and TRBJ1-2; D not certain. The CDR3 consists of 13 residues. Trimming pared 4 bases from V and 9 bases from J, leaving 15 bases between. CDR1 SGHVS and CDR2 FNYEAQ come from the germline V gene.

This chain joins TRBV7-9 and TRBJ1-2; D is unresolved. This CDR3 is built from 12 residues. Per germline, CDR1 SEHNR and CDR2 FQNEAQ (reference sequence). V lost 8 bases and J 8 bases, leaving 15 bases between the germline ends. This CDR3 is CASGEMRVGYTF. DNA for the CDR3: TGTGCCAGCGGGGAAATGAGGGTCGGCTACACCTTC.

In this sample, this clonotype turned up once. This sequence joins TRBV28 and TRBJ2-5; 8 bases line up with TRBD2. J gave up 5 bases and V 11 bases, and 19 bases lay outside the gene matches. In germline, CDR1 is MDHEN, CDR2 SYDVKM. This CDR3 is built from 16 residues. The DNA for the CDR3 is TGTGCCTCTGTAGACCAGGCGGGGGGTATGGACGAGACCCAGTACTTC. It encodes CASVDQAGGMDETQYF. Complete variable domain (other parts from reference TRBV28 and TRBJ2-5): DVKVTQSSRYLVKRTGEKVFLECVQDMDHENMFWYRQDPGLGLRLIYFSYDVKMKEKGDIPEGYSVSREKKERFSLILESASTNQTSMYLCASVDQAGGMDETQYFGPGTRLLVL.

The chain links TRBV7-9 to TRBJ2-3; 7 bases align to TRBD1. CDR1 SEHNR and CDR2 FQNEAQ come from the germline V gene (reference sequence). With V trimmed by 1 base and J by 5 bases, 24 bases remained unmatched. This CDR3 region has 21 residues. CDR3 protein: CASSLDFRSSDRDVLVDTQYF. The CDR3 nucleotides are TGTGCCAGCAGCTTAGATTTCCGCTCGTCCGACAGGGACGTCCTCGTAGATACGCAGTATTTT.

This clonotype occurred a few times. J is TRBJ1-5 and V is TRBV19, with TRBD1 matching over 11 bases. CDR3 length equals 16 residues. Losses at the gene ends were 3 bases for V and 7 bases for J; bases not matched to a gene: 8. In germline, CDR1 is LNHDA, CDR2 SQIVND (reference sequence). The CDR3 sequence: CASSIVGQGVLQPQHF. The DNA of the CDR3 is TGTGCCAGTAGTATCGTGGGACAGGGGGTTTTGCAGCCCCAGCATTTT.

Details on this clonotype: The limits of the CDR3 on the DNA are not certain, so only TCRdb's listed CDR3 is given. CDR3 loop: CASSSSYRGATYEQYF. The chain uses TRBV12-3 or TRBV12-4 and TRBJ2-7; the table's D gene call, TRBD1, was not cross checked with the DNA. The CDR3 has 16 residues if both end residues are counted.

The chain recombines TRBV27 with TRBJ2-1, with 10 bases that match TRBD1. Germline CDR1 is MNHEY and CDR2 is SMNVEV (reference sequence). V lost 6 bases to trimming and J lost 1 base; unmatched junction nucleotides: 3. This CDR3 spans 15 amino acids. The CDR3 loop reads CASSGGQGSYNEQFF. The CDR3 DNA reads TGTGCCAGCAGCGGGGGACAGGGGTCCTACAATGAGCAGTTCTTC.

Only a few counts were recorded for this clonotype. V usage is TRBV7-8 and J usage is TRBJ1-4; 10 bases fit TRBD1. V shed 5 bases, J shed 0 bases, and the junction held 6 bases outside the gene matches. This CDR3 has 17 amino acids. The germline V gene has CDR1 SGHVS and CDR2 FQNEAQ. The CDR3, as DNA: TGTGCCAGCAGCCCGACAGGGGGCTCAGCAACTAATGAAAAACTGTTTTTT. Translated: CASSPTGGSATNEKLFF.